A single sample gave rise to the 20 T cell receptor beta chains below, sequenced in a study of beta chain features in type 1 diabetes. Reverse transcription of all isolated RNA meant that expressed TCRB transcripts were sequenced. Repertoires were generated with immunoSEQ multiplex PCR, while TCRdb's copy carries only in-frame clones and drops some. The sample has some 120,000 clones, roughly 17% seen once; the top ten hold approximately 2.5%. Study outcomes and limitations: There was a moderate but significant shortening of TCRB CDR3s in all four CD4+ subsets of Type 1 diabetes patients.

Their cognate antigens are unknown. Sequenced: central memory CD4+ T cells from blood. The origin of the receptors is a young man with type 1 diabetes.

This clone showed up many times. The V and J genes are TRBV21-1 and TRBJ2-1; TRBD2, the table's D call, lacks a check against the DNA. TRBV21-1 is a known pseudogene. The CDR3 totals 15 residues. CDR3 nucleotide sequence: TGTGCCAGCAGCAAAAATCGCGGGGCCTACAATGAGCAGTTCTTC. It is translated as CASSKNRGAYNEQFF.

CDR3 region: CASSVTSAEDGEQFF. The DNA for the CDR3 is TGTGCCAGTAGTGTGACTAGCGCCGAGGACGGTGAGCAGTTCTTC. The chain uses TRBV19 and TRBJ2-1; TRBD2 aligns across 8 bases. This CDR3 is built from 15 residues. V lost 5 bases to trimming and J lost 9 bases; unmatched junction nucleotides: 12. Germline-derived CDR1 and CDR2 are LNHDA and SQIVND (reference sequence).

There are a few counts of this clone. The chain joins TRBV21-1 to TRBJ1-2; the table's TRBD1 call for D was not verified on the DNA. TRBV21-1 is a pseudogene. The CDR3 covers 15 residues. CDR3 nucleotide sequence: TGTGCCAGCCCCCTAGGGGAACAGGCAAACTATGGCTACACCTTC. Amino acids: CASPLGEQANYGYTF.

This clone was detected ten times or more. The chain has TRBV29-1 and TRBJ2-5; no clear D. Trimming shortened V by 7 bases and J by 3 bases, and 12 bases separated the two germline ends. This CDR3 region has 12 residues. Per germline, CDR1 SQVTM and CDR2 ANQGSEA. The CDR3 reads CSGLVLEETQYF. The DNA of the CDR3 is TGCAGCGGCTTAGTGCTCGAAGAGACCCAGTACTTC.

This clone was counted only a few times. The V and J genes are TRBV30 and TRBJ1-6, with a possible D match to TRBD1 (6 bases). With 5 bases removed from V and 11 bases from J, the gap between germline ends came to 16 bases. The CDR3 loop spans 13 amino acids. The germline CDR1 and CDR2 sequences are GTSNPN and SVGIG (reference sequence). As DNA, the CDR3 is TGTGCCTGGGCGTTTACAGGGTGGCCACCCCTCCACTTT. The encoded protein is CAWAFTGWPPLHF.

Only a few counts were recorded for this clone. For the CDR3, the DNA is TGTGCCTGGAGTCGGGACTCCAATGAGCAGTTCTTC. Residues: CAWSRDSNEQFF. The chain uses TRBV30 and TRBJ2-1; tentatively, D is TRBD2 (6 bases). V shed 2 bases and J shed 6 bases, with 8 bases lying between them. The CDR3 loop spans 12 amino acids. Germline CDR1 and CDR2: GTSNPN and SVGIG (reference sequence). The entire variable domain, with the rest obtained from reference TRBV30 and TRBJ2-1, is as follows: SQTIHQWPATLVQPVGSPLSLECTVEGTSNPNLYWYRQAAGRGLQLLFYSVGIGQISSEVPQNLSASRPQDRQFILSSKKLLLSDSGFYLCAWSRDSNEQFFGPGTRLTVL.

The chain combines TRBV4-1 with TRBJ2-1, with 10 positions matching TRBD2. V lost 3 bases to trimming and J lost 0 bases; unmatched junction nucleotides: 11. The CDR3 has 19 amino acids. Germline assignment: CDR1 MGHRA and CDR2 YSYEKL. The CDR3 loop is CASSQQGLAVTSSYNEQFF. The DNA of the CDR3 is TGCGCCAGCAGCCAGCAAGGACTAGCGGTTACCAGCTCCTACAATGAGCAGTTCTTC.

This clone occurred a few times. The chain combines TRBV29-1 with TRBJ2-1; possibly TRBD2 for D (7 bases). CDR1 is SQVTM and CDR2 is ANQGSEA in the germline V gene. The CDR3 loop spans 18 amino acids. V lost 8 bases to trimming and J lost 8 bases, with 34 bases between them. CDR3 coding DNA: TGCAGCTCGAAGGGGGGGTATTGGGCTTCGGGCAGTAGGGATGAGCAGTTCTTC. Amino acid sequence: CSSKGGYWASGSRDEQFF.

The chain recombines TRBV30 with TRBJ2-7, with 7 positions matching TRBD1. Germline V CDR1 and CDR2: GTSNPN, SVGIG (reference sequence). Losses at the gene ends were 3 bases for V and 2 bases for J; bases not matched to a gene: 7. This CDR3 contains 14 residues. CDR3 nucleotides: TGTGCCTGGAGAGCCTCCGGGACAGCCTACGAGCAGTACTTC. It encodes CAWRASGTAYEQYF.

This clone was recorded only once. The CDR3 nucleotides are TGTGCCAGCACCCAGGGGGGAAGAGATAAACTGTTTTTT. Translation gives CASTQGGRDKLFF. The V gene is TRBV4-2, the J gene TRBJ1-4; 7 nucleotides agree with TRBD1. The CDR3 covers 13 residues. V trimming: 7 bases; J trimming: 11 bases; junction bases outside the gene matches: 10. Germline V gene sequence: CDR1 LGHNA, CDR2 YNFKEQ.

V usage is TRBV4-3 and J usage is TRBJ2-1; maybe TRBD2 (6 bases). V lost 4 bases and J 6 bases, leaving 10 bases between the germline ends. Germline CDR1 and CDR2: LGHNA and YSLEER. The CDR3 is 13 amino acids. The DNA of the CDR3 is TGCGCCAGCAGCCGTCGCGGGGCCAATGAGCAGTTCTTC. This translates into CASSRRGANEQFF.

This clone was found a few times. The V gene is TRBV28, the J gene TRBJ2-4, with D perhaps TRBD2 (5 bases). This CDR3 is 14 amino acids long. V was pared by 4 bases and J by 5 bases, with 12 bases between. Germline lookup yields CDR1 MDHEN and CDR2 SYDVKM. CDR3 residues: CASSWRFTENIQYF. The CDR3 DNA follows: TGTGCCAGCAGTTGGAGGTTCACAGAAAACATTCAGTACTTC.

The chain recombines TRBV7-8 with TRBJ2-5; 7 bases map to TRBD1. The germline CDR1 and CDR2 sequences are SGHVS and FQNEAQ. J gave up 5 bases and V 7 bases, and 10 bases lay outside the gene matches. This CDR3 is built from 14 residues. Here the CDR3 reads CASILTGPGETQYF. CDR3 sequence (DNA): TGTGCCAGCATCTTGACAGGGCCAGGGGAGACCCAGTACTTC.

V and J are TRBV20-1 and TRBJ1-1; tentative D call: TRBD1 (5 bases). The ends were cut back, 5 bases at V and 6 bases at J, with 10 bases in the middle. From germline, CDR1 is DFQATT and CDR2 SNEGSKA (reference sequence). The CDR3 spans 11 residues. The DNA of the CDR3 is TGCAGTGCTCCAGGGTTCTCTGAAGCTTTCTTT. Its protein is CSAPGFSEAFF.

The chain uses TRBV2 and TRBJ2-5, with unresolved D. V lost 7 bases to trimming and J lost 0 bases, with 9 bases between them. The CDR3 spans 13 residues. Germline loops: CDR1 SNHLY, CDR2 FYNNEI. The CDR3 region has the DNA TGTGCCAGCATTAGGACGGACCAAGAGACCCAGTACTTC. Translated, it gives CASIRTDQETQYF.

This clone was seen a handful of times. This rearrangement joins TRBV5-4 to TRBJ2-3; 13 bases match TRBD2. J lost 0 bases, V lost 3 bases, and 13 bases had no gene match. This CDR3 is 20 amino acids long. In germline, CDR1 is SGHNT, CDR2 YYREEE (reference sequence). CDR3 bases: TGTGCCAGCAGCTCCAACGCGCCGGGACTAGCGGGGACAAGCACAGATACGCAGTATTTT. Translated: CASSSNAPGLAGTSTDTQYF.

The J gene is TRBJ2-3, the V gene TRBV7-3; 11 bases are a match to TRBD2. Trimming cost V 1 base and J 5 bases; bases outside gene matches: 5. The CDR3 totals 16 residues. Germline CDR1 is SGHTA and CDR2 is FQGTGA. For the CDR3, the DNA is TGTGCCAGCAGCTTAAATAGCGGGGGGGCCCTAGATACGCAGTATTTT. Translating it yields CASSLNSGGALDTQYF.

V gene TRBV5-6 combines with J gene TRBJ2-1, with 14 bases matching TRBD2. The CDR3 is 15 residues long. V lost 2 bases to trimming and J lost 8 bases; unmatched junction nucleotides: 3. Germline-derived CDR1 and CDR2 are SGHDT and YYEEEE. The CDR3 bases are TGTGCCAGCAGCTTACGACTAGCGGGAGGGGATGAGCAGTTCTTC. Residues: CASSLRLAGGDEQFF.

The V and J genes are TRBV7-3 and TRBJ2-1, with unresolved D. Germline assignment: CDR1 SGHTA and CDR2 FQGTGA. Between the trimmed V and J ends, which lost 1 base and 6 bases, there was a span of 7 bases. The CDR3 is made up of 13 amino acids. CDR3 sequence (DNA): TGTGCCAGCAGCTTAATTGGTGGCAATGAGCAGTTCTTC. This sequence encodes CASSLIGGNEQFF.

Only a few counts were recorded for this clone. V gene TRBV5-1 combines with J gene TRBJ2-5; no clear D. The CDR3 consists of 12 residues. Germline assignment: CDR1 SGHRS and CDR2 YFSETQ. V lost 0 bases, J lost 0 bases, and 0 bases lay in between. The CDR3 is CASSLDQETQYF. The CDR3 nucleotides read TGCGCCAGCAGCTTGGACCAAGAGACCCAGTACTTC.